A single T cell receptor (beta chain) is shown here with its context. The data belong to a study of shared clonotypes between healthy human individuals. All of the donors resided in Nashville, Tennessee, and each was a Caucasian adult. TCRdb's table, derived via immunoSEQ multiplex PCR, lists solely in-frame clones and lacks some. The sample has roughly 1,500,000 clones, about 98% seen once. J was trimmed by 4 bases and V by 0 bases; bases with no gene match: 1. From germline, CDR1 is SGHNT and CDR2 YYREEE (reference sequence). This CDR3 region has 14 residues. Sequencing was done on a sample of naive CD4+ T cells sorted from blood. Subset here: CD45RA+ positively selected. The chain couples TRBV5-4 to TRBJ2-5; 9 bases are a match to TRBD2. The sequence was collected from a man in his thirties or forties in good health. CDR3 DNA sequence: TGTGCCAGCAGCTTGGTGCGGGAGGGAGAGACCCAGTACTTC. Its protein product is CASSLVREGETQYF. The full variable domain, with the rest looked up from reference TRBV5-4 and TRBJ2-5, is ETGVTQSPTHLIKTRGQQVTLRCSSQSGHNTVSWYQQALGQGPQFIFQYYREEENGRGNFPPRFSGLQFPNYSSELNVNALELDDSALYLCASSLVREGETQYFGPGTRLLVL.